Sequencing of this T cell receptor beta chain was carried out in a study of T cell responses to AZD1222 COVID-19 vaccine. Study-wide results and caveats: There were vaccine-associated CD4 TCRs across spike, dominant at 160-218 and 743-854.

The data were produced by immunoSEQ multiplex PCR, yet TCRdb's version contains in-frame clones alone and is incomplete. The sample lists some 150,000 clones, about 93% occurring once. To note about this clone: Its specificity is not known.

Losses at the gene ends were 1 base for V and 4 bases for J; bases not matched to a gene: 6. This CDR3 is 15 amino acids long. The germline V gene has CDR1 GTSNPN and CDR2 SVGIG (reference sequence). The sample in question was peripheral blood, obtained on day 0 of AZD1222 vaccination. The chain couples TRBV30 to TRBJ2-3; 9 bases are shared with TRBD2. This clonotype was obtained from an adult in good health. This CDR3 reads CAWSGQREASDTQYF. CDR3 DNA: TGTGCCTGGAGTGGCCAGCGGGAGGCATCAGATACGCAGTATTTT.